Listed here are 7 T cell receptor beta chains from one sample, sequenced in a study of identical twins. TCRdb recomputed calls from the 5' RACE reads with MiXCR, one row per CDR3 protein. Of some 900,000 distinct CDR3 sequences listed, over 9% are singletons. This same sample was also part of a study on yellow fever vaccine responses in identical twins.

The sample was PBMCs. Source of these receptors: a woman aged 18-30 years in good health.

At least ten counts were recorded for this clonotype. The chain has TRBV6-5 and TRBJ1-1; D call uncertain. The V end lost 5 bases, the J end lost 1 base, and 8 bases lay between the germline ends. CDR1 MNHEY and CDR2 SVGAGI come from the germline V gene. CDR3 size: 13 residues. The CDR3 loop is CASSNNWNTEAFF. Here the CDR3 DNA reads TGTGCCAGCAGTAACAATTGGAACACTGAAGCTTTCTTT.

The genes are TRBV20-1 and TRBJ2-7; weak D call: TRBD1 (6 bases). Germline CDR1 DFQATT, CDR2 SNEGSKA (reference sequence). V gave up 0 bases and J gave up 5 bases, with 17 bases separating them. The CDR3 contains 15 residues. In nucleotides, the CDR3 is TGCAGTGCTAGAGATTTTCAGGGGCGATCCAACGAGCAGTACTTC. Amino acid sequence: CSARDFQGRSNEQYF.

At least ten counts were recorded for this clonotype. V usage is TRBV28 and J usage is TRBJ2-2; 8 positions match TRBD2. This CDR3 spans 15 amino acids. J was trimmed by 3 bases and V by 5 bases; bases with no gene match: 5. Germline V gene lookup returns CDR1 MDHEN and CDR2 SYDVKM. CDR3 in amino acids: CASSLLADHTGELFF. The DNA for the CDR3 is TGTGCCAGCAGTCTACTAGCGGATCACACCGGGGAGCTGTTTTTT.

The chain uses TRBV11-2 and TRBJ2-3; D may be TRBD1 (5 bases). Germline V lookup: CDR1 SGHAT, CDR2 FQNNGV. The V end was cut by 1 base, the J end by 6 bases, with 14 bases between. This CDR3 has 15 amino acids. CDR3 in amino acids: CASSLVGRVADTQYF. In nucleotides, the CDR3 is TGTGCCAGCAGCTTAGTAGGCAGGGTGGCGGATACGCAGTATTTT.

The gene calls are TRBV20-1 and TRBJ2-5, with 12 bases identical to TRBD2. The length of the CDR3 is 15 residues. After removal of 0 bases from V and 5 bases from J, the junction contained 4 bases not matched to a gene. Germline assignment: CDR1 DFQATT and CDR2 SNEGSKA (reference sequence). CDR3 loop: CSARDASGGEETQYF. The CDR3, as DNA: TGCAGTGCTAGAGATGCTAGCGGGGGGGAGGAGACCCAGTACTTC.

At least ten counts were recorded for this clonotype. V is TRBV5-1 and J is TRBJ2-7, with D possibly being TRBD1 (5 bases). The CDR3 contains 14 residues. V was pared by 0 bases and J by 6 bases, with 13 bases between. CDR1 and CDR2 from the germline V gene are SGHRS and YFSETQ. The CDR3 DNA reads TGCGCCAGCAGCTTGGTATCAGGGCCGGCCGAGCAGTACTTC. As protein: CASSLVSGPAEQYF.

CDR3 bases: TGTGCCAGCAGTGAAGCATCCCCCTCCTACAATGAGCAGTTCTTC. Translated, it gives CASSEASPSYNEQFF. The V call is TRBV6-1, the J call TRBJ2-1; D gene uncertain. Trimming removed 0 bases from V and 0 bases from J, with 6 bases in between. This CDR3 region has 15 residues. Per germline, CDR1 MNHNS and CDR2 SASEGT.